Listed below are T cell receptor beta chains from one sample, sequenced in a study of T-cell memory formation after mild COVID-19. TCRdb redid the calling of the 5' RACE reads with MiXCR, one entry per CDR3 protein. This table has roughly 86,000 distinct CDR3 sequences, roughly 15% appearing once. Material: PBMCs or a T cell subset sorted from them (not recorded which). The source of these receptors is a young man who had mild COVID-19 (a few samples of this study predate the infection). Cell type and time point are not known. Each CDR3 is given with its conserved first and last residue. A D gene is named only where the DNA matches it firmly. Where a row states a size, it is once, few, many or the class of an expanded clone; other rows omit it.

abundance | d_gene | j_gene | v_gene | CDR3aa | CDR3nt
medium-sized | - | TRBJ2-5 | TRBV27 | CASSLDSTQETQYF | TGTGCCAGCAGTTTAGACAGCACACAAGAGACCCAGTACTTC
many | - | TRBJ1-2 | TRBV15 | CATSRAREPDGYTF | TGTGCCACCAGCAGAGCAAGGGAACCGGATGGCTACACCTTC
- | TRBD1 | TRBJ2-3 | TRBV6-2/TRBV6-3 | CASSYLTGTSTDTQYF | TGTGCCAGCAGTTACTTGACAGGGACCAGCACAGATACGCAGTATTTT
- | TRBD1 | TRBJ1-1 | TRBV7-3 | CASSSGQGPGTEAFF | TGTGCCAGCAGCTCAGGACAGGGGCCGGGGACTGAAGCTTTCTTT
many | - | TRBJ1-1 | TRBV30 | CAWRSVFEAFF | TGTGCCTGGAGAAGTGTCTTTGAAGCTTTCTTT
few | - | TRBJ2-7 | TRBV27 | CASSLSTASYEQYF | TGTGCCAGCAGTTTATCGACAGCATCCTACGAGCAGTACTTC
- | - | TRBJ2-1 | TRBV20-1 | CSAVGVVHNEQFF | TGCAGTGCGGTGGGGGTAGTTCACAATGAGCAGTTCTTC
- | TRBD2 | TRBJ2-1 | TRBV6-2/TRBV6-3 | CASSYSKSLAGGHNEQFF | TGTGCCAGCAGTTACTCAAAGTCACTAGCGGGGGGACACAATGAGCAGTTCTTC
- | - | TRBJ1-1 | TRBV4-1 | CASSQENTNTEAFF | TGCGCCAGCAGCCAAGAGAATACTAACACTGAAGCTTTCTTT
- | - | TRBJ2-7 | TRBV7-9 | CASTATRTYEQYF | TGTGCCAGCACCGCGACTAGAACCTACGAGCAGTACTTC
many | TRBD2 | TRBJ2-1 | TRBV14 | CASSTTSGGSGNNEQFF | TGTGCCAGCAGCACGACTAGCGGGGGTAGTGGGAACAATGAGCAGTTCTTC
few | - | TRBJ2-1 | TRBV7-6 | CASSSNVGLQGNEQFF | TGTGCCAGCAGCTCCAACGTGGGACTGCAGGGCAATGAGCAGTTCTTC
- | TRBD2 | TRBJ2-3 | TRBV6-2/TRBV6-3 | CASSYFGGGSTDTQYF | TGTGCCAGCAGTTACTTCGGCGGGGGGAGCACAGATACGCAGTATTTT
- | - | TRBJ1-1 | TRBV10-3 | CAIRAANTEAFF | TGTGCCATCAGGGCGGCGAACACTGAAGCTTTCTTT
- | TRBD1 | TRBJ2-2 | TRBV3-1 | CASSQRTGNTGELFF | TGTGCCAGCAGCCAACGGACAGGGAACACCGGGGAGCTGTTTTTT
- | - | TRBJ2-2 | TRBV7-2 | CASRQSGGPNTGELFF | TGTGCCAGCAGGCAAAGTGGGGGTCCGAACACCGGGGAGCTGTTTTTT
few | - | TRBJ1-2 | TRBV15 | CATSRDKGANGYTF | TGTGCCACCAGCAGAGATAAGGGCGCCAACGGCTACACCTTC
few | - | TRBJ2-2 | TRBV6-6 | CASSYREARATGELFF | TGTGCCAGCAGTTACAGGGAGGCCAGGGCCACCGGGGAGCTGTTTTTT
many | - | TRBJ2-5 | TRBV25-1 | CARGKRLAQETQYF | TGTGCCAGAGGGAAGCGGCTAGCGCAAGAGACCCAGTACTTC
- | - | TRBJ2-3 | TRBV7-6 | CASSSEIRHTQYF | TGTGCCAGCAGCTCGGAAATTAGGCATACGCAGTATTTT
- | - | TRBJ2-3 | TRBV10-3 | CAIRAPGARADTQYF | TGTGCCATCAGGGCCCCCGGGGCCAGGGCGGATACGCAGTATTTT
few | - | TRBJ2-1 | TRBV6-4 | CASSDNGLNNEQFF | TGTGCCAGCAGTGACAATGGGCTTAACAATGAGCAGTTCTTC
few | - | TRBJ2-5 | TRBV6-5 | CASSYRTGFGETQYF | TGTGCCAGCAGTTATAGAACAGGATTTGGAGAGACCCAGTACTTC
few | - | TRBJ2-7 | TRBV11-2 | CASSSPRVGPVEQYF | TGTGCCAGCAGCTCCCCGCGGGTAGGGCCAGTCGAGCAGTACTTC
- | TRBD1 | TRBJ2-7 | TRBV4-3 | CASSQDQDRVYEQYF | TGCGCCAGCAGCCAAGATCAGGACAGGGTTTACGAGCAGTACTTC
few | TRBD2 | TRBJ2-1 | TRBV4-1 | CASSQGRGRGGGEQFF | TGCGCCAGCAGCCAGGGGAGGGGACGCGGGGGGGGTGAGCAGTTCTTC
few | TRBD1 | TRBJ1-2 | TRBV19 | CASSSGGTARGYTF | TGTGCCAGTAGTAGCGGGGGGACAGCTCGAGGCTACACCTTC
few | TRBD1 | TRBJ2-5 | TRBV4-3 | CASSQERGVWDRGLETQYF | TGCGCCAGCAGCCAAGAAAGGGGTGTGTGGGACAGGGGTTTAGAGACCCAGTACTTC
few | - | TRBJ2-5 | TRBV6-5 | CASSSFAGTQTQYF | TGTGCCAGCAGTTCCTTCGCAGGGACGCAGACCCAGTACTTC
- | TRBD1 | TRBJ2-7 | TRBV7-6 | CASSSGPRDRQSYEQYF | TGTGCCAGCAGCTCAGGACCCCGGGACAGACAATCCTACGAGCAGTACTTC
few | - | TRBJ1-4 | TRBV29-1 | CSIWIGEKLFF | TGCAGTATATGGATCGGGGAAAAACTGTTTTTT
few | - | TRBJ1-4 | TRBV9 | CASSVGGGRNEKLFF | TGTGCCAGCAGCGTAGGCGGCGGGAGAAATGAAAAACTGTTTTTT
- | - | TRBJ1-5 | TRBV27 | CASTGRDPHQPQHF | TGTGCCAGCACCGGGAGGGATCCTCATCAGCCCCAGCATTTT
- | - | TRBJ2-7 | TRBV7-8 | CASSSRDGGSYEQYF | TGTGCCAGCAGCTCCCGGGACGGTGGATCCTACGAGCAGTACTTC
- | - | TRBJ1-6 | TRBV5-5 | CASSLSRDFSSYNSPLHF | TGTGCCAGCAGCTTATCCCGGGACTTCAGCTCCTATAATTCACCCCTCCACTTT
- | TRBD2 | TRBJ2-1 | TRBV9 | CAFRRGGRYNEQFF | TGTGCCTTCCGGCGGGGGGGGCGCTACAATGAGCAGTTCTTC
- | - | TRBJ2-7 | TRBV6-5 | CASSYSKPLIFSYEQYF | TGTGCCAGCAGTTACTCGAAGCCCTTGATATTCTCCTACGAGCAGTACTTC
many | - | TRBJ1-2 | TRBV4-1 | CASSQEPGNYGYTF | TGCGCCAGCAGCCAAGAACCAGGGAACTATGGCTACACCTTC
once | TRBD1 | TRBJ2-5 | TRBV10-2 | CASSDRDRGGETQYF | TGCGCCAGCAGCGACAGGGACAGGGGAGGAGAGACCCAGTACTTC
- | - | TRBJ2-4 | TRBV7-2 | CASSPLVGGPKNIQYF | TGTGCCAGCAGCCCCCTTGTAGGGGGGCCCAAAAACATTCAGTACTTC
few | - | TRBJ2-3 | TRBV6-5 | CASSYSRGNTDTQYF | TGTGCCAGCAGTTACTCTCGGGGGAACACAGATACGCAGTATTTT
- | TRBD1 | TRBJ2-3 | TRBV7-2 | CATSRDSRTDTQYF | TGTGCCACCTCGAGGGACAGCCGCACAGATACGCAGTATTTT
- | - | TRBJ2-5 | TRBV5-4 | CASSLSDVEESQYF | TGTGCCAGCAGCTTATCCGACGTTGAGGAGAGCCAGTACTTC
few | - | TRBJ1-1 | TRBV2 | CASSQTGSDNTEAFF | TGTGCCAGCAGCCAAACAGGGTCCGACAACACTGAAGCTTTCTTT
- | - | TRBJ1-2 | TRBV12-3/TRBV12-4 | CASARGFGYTF | TGTGCCAGCGCCCGGGGATTTGGCTACACCTTC
- | - | TRBJ1-1 | TRBV12-3/TRBV12-4 | CASSLTWNTEAFF | TGTGCCAGCAGCCTGACGTGGAACACTGAAGCTTTCTTT
many | TRBD1 | TRBJ2-2 | TRBV29-1 | CSVSTGGAGELFF | TGCAGCGTTTCTACAGGGGGAGCCGGGGAGCTGTTTTTT
- | - | TRBJ1-3 | TRBV7-2 | CASSLSGLGNTIYF | TGTGCCAGCAGTTTAAGCGGTCTCGGAAACACCATATATTTT
few | - | TRBJ1-5 | TRBV5-5 | CASRPGAGNQPQHF | TGTGCCAGCAGGCCAGGAGCGGGCAATCAGCCCCAGCATTTT
few | TRBD1 | TRBJ2-1 | TRBV9 | CASSVDRGAWGEQFF | TGTGCCAGCAGCGTCGACAGGGGCGCCTGGGGGGAGCAGTTCTTC
- | - | TRBJ1-5 | TRBV4-1 | CASSQGWGGHQPQHF | TGCGCCAGCAGCCAGGGGTGGGGAGGGCATCAGCCCCAGCATTTT
few | TRBD1 | TRBJ2-3 | TRBV11-2 | CASSFQGAWSTDTQYF | TGTGCCAGCAGCTTTCAGGGGGCTTGGAGCACAGATACGCAGTATTTT